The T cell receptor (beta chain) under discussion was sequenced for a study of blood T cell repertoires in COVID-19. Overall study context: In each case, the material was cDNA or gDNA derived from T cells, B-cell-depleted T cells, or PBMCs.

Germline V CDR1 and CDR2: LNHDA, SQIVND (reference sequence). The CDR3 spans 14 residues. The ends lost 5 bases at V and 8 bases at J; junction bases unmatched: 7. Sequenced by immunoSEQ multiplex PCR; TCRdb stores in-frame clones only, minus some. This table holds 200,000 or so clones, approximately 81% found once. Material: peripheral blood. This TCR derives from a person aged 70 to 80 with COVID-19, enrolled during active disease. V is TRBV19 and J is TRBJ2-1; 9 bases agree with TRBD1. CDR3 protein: CASSPKGQGYEQFF. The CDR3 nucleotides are TGTGCCAGTAGTCCAAAGGGACAGGGTTATGAGCAGTTCTTC.